The 24 T cell receptor beta chains listed next were all sequenced from one sample in a study of Ad26.COV2.S vaccination and SARS-CoV-2 variants. Repertoires were generated with immunoSEQ multiplex PCR, while TCRdb's copy carries only in-frame clones and drops some. Among around 500,000 clones, around 89% were seen once, and the ten largest hold more than 1.5%. The treatment is: roughly 18 received Ad26.COV2.S at low or high dose, single or two shots; several received placebo; per-sample allocation not given. The samples date from day 63 after the first vaccine or placebo injection. Sequenced here: peripheral blood, sampled in a trial of Ad26.COV2.S vaccine versus placebo. These receptors all come from a person aged 18 to 65 who received the Ad26.COV2.S COVID-19 vaccine or a placebo.

This chain links TRBV30 with TRBJ1-6; TRBD1 matches 7 bases. Germline CDR1 reads GTSNPN; CDR2 reads SVGIG (reference sequence). J gave up 7 bases and V 6 bases, and 9 bases lay outside the gene matches. The CDR3 runs 14 residues. The CDR3 DNA is TGTGCCTGCGCCTCCGGGACAGACAATTCACCCCTCCACTTT. It is translated as CACASGTDNSPLHF.

The chain joins TRBV28 to TRBJ1-5; D may be TRBD1 (6 bases). V was cut by 6 bases and J by 7 bases, with 16 bases left in between. Germline V gene sequence: CDR1 MDHEN, CDR2 SYDVKM. The CDR3 has 14 amino acids. The CDR3 DNA reads as TGTGCCAGCAGACCCGGTCAGGGGTTCCAGCCCCAGCATTTT. This translates into CASRPGQGFQPQHF.

The genes are TRBV6-5 and TRBJ1-6; weak D call: TRBD1 (5 bases). The length of the CDR3 is 14 residues. Germline CDR1 MNHEY, CDR2 SVGAGI. Trimming pared 6 bases from V and 5 bases from J, leaving 11 bases between. Here the CDR3 reads CASRSGQDNSPLHF. The CDR3 DNA is TGTGCCAGCAGATCCGGACAAGATAATTCACCCCTCCACTTT.

The rearrangement links TRBV15 to TRBJ2-5; 7 bases agree with TRBD2. The CDR3 contains 15 residues. Germline V gives CDR1 LNHNV, CDR2 YYDKDF (reference sequence). Germline trimming cut 5 bases from V and 5 bases from J; bases unmatched to any gene: 11. The CDR3 nucleotides are TGTGCCACCAGCTCGAGGGAGGGCCTTATGGAGACCCAGTACTTC. This codes for CATSSREGLMETQYF.

This sequence joins TRBV25-1 and TRBJ2-7, with a weak D call TRBD1 (5 bases). Per the germline V gene, CDR1 is MGHDK and CDR2 is SYGVNS. V was shortened by 1 base and J by 3 bases, with 10 bases between the two germline ends. The CDR3 sequence is 14 residues long. CDR3 in DNA: TGTGCCAGCAGTGAATTCATGCAGGGCTACGAGCAGTACTTC. The encoded protein is CASSEFMQGYEQYF.

The rearrangement links TRBV28 to TRBJ1-2; D not resolved. CDR3 length equals 12 residues. V was clipped by 4 bases and J by 7 bases, with 10 bases between them. CDR1 and CDR2 from the germline V gene are MDHEN and SYDVKM. The CDR3 bases are TGTGCCAGCAGTTCAAACAGATTTGGCTACACCTTC. Translation gives CASSSNRFGYTF.

This chain links TRBV2 with TRBJ2-1; TRBD2 matches 9 bases. The CDR3 totals 14 residues. The J segment lost 6 bases and the V segment lost 5 bases, leaving 5 bases of the junction unmatched. Germline loops: CDR1 SNHLY, CDR2 FYNNEI. The CDR3 loop is CASSPLRGGNEQFF. The CDR3 region has the DNA TGTGCCAGCAGTCCCTTGCGGGGGGGCAATGAGCAGTTCTTC.

V and J are TRBV7-2 and TRBJ2-7, with no clear D. CDR1 is SGHTA and CDR2 is FQGNSA in the germline V gene. The CDR3 extends over 14 amino acids. Deletions cut 5 bases from V and 3 bases from J, with 14 bases between. The CDR3 nucleotides are TGTGCCAGCAGCCCCCCCGGGCGTCGCTACGAGCAGTACTTC. Its translation: CASSPPGRRYEQYF.

V is TRBV3-1 (or the pseudogene TRBV3-2) and J is TRBJ1-3, with a tentative D call TRBD1 (5 bases). The germline V gene has CDR1 LGHDT and CDR2 YNNKEL (reference sequence). This CDR3 has 15 residues. V lost 3 bases and J lost 0, with 9 bases in between. CDR3 sequence (DNA): TGTGCCAGCAGCCAGGCAGGGAACTCTGGAAACACCATATATTTT. Translation: CASSQAGNSGNTIYF.

This clone has just one count. The chain combines TRBV5-5 with TRBJ1-6; 9 nucleotides line up with TRBD1. Trimming took 0 bases from V and 8 from J; bases not matched to a gene: 0. Germline values: CDR1 SGHKS, CDR2 YYEKEE (reference sequence). This CDR3 has 14 amino acids. The CDR3 protein is CASSLGDRDSPLHF. DNA for the CDR3: TGTGCCAGCAGCTTGGGGGACAGGGATTCACCCCTCCACTTT.

The DNA of the CDR3 is TGTGCCAGCAGCGTAGTTCCCGGGGAGTCCTACGAGCAGTACTTC. Translated, it gives CASSVVPGESYEQYF. V is TRBV9 and J is TRBJ2-7; TRBD2 is a possible D gene (5 bases). V lost 0 bases to trimming and J lost 1 base, with 11 bases between them. CDR1 and CDR2 from the germline V gene are SGDLS and YYNGEE. CDR3 length: 15 residues. Using reference TRBV9 and TRBJ2-7 for the parts outside the CDR3, the full variable domain is DSGVTQTPKHLITATGQRVTLRCSPRSGDLSVYWYQQSLDQGLQFLIQYYNGEERAKGNILERFSAQQFPDLHSELNLSSLELGDSALYFCASSVVPGESYEQYFGPGTRLTVT.

CDR3: CASSPSTGSYEQYF. In nucleotides, the CDR3 is TGCGCCAGCAGCCCATCAACAGGGTCCTACGAGCAGTACTTC. J is TRBJ2-7 and V is TRBV4-1; D might be TRBD1 (6 bases). CDR1 is MGHRA, CDR2 YSYEKL, per germline. CDR3 length: 14 amino acids. The V gene lost 4 bases and the J gene lost 1 base, with 11 bases spanning the gap.

This chain joins TRBV7-9 and TRBJ1-1, with D unclear. V was cut by 5 bases and J by 1 base, with 8 bases left in between. Germline V gene data show CDR1 as SEHNR and CDR2 as FQNEAQ (reference sequence). The CDR3 totals 13 residues. The CDR3 nucleotides are TGTGCCAGCAGCCCCGAGTCGAACACTGAAGCTTTCTTT. It encodes CASSPESNTEAFF.

The chain links TRBV7-9 to TRBJ1-1; a possible D gene is TRBD1 (5 bases). In germline, CDR1 is SEHNR, CDR2 FQNEAQ (reference sequence). This CDR3 spans 17 amino acids. The V end was cut by 7 bases, the J end by 0 bases, with 21 bases between. The CDR3 bases are TGTGCCAGCATTCGGCCTGGGTTGGGGCGCATGAACACTGAAGCTTTCTTT. It specifies CASIRPGLGRMNTEAFF.

V usage is TRBV6-5 and J usage is TRBJ2-1, with TRBD1 matching 8 bases. There are 14 residues in the CDR3. V shed 5 bases and J 7 bases; nucleotides not matched to a gene: 7. Germline values: CDR1 MNHEY, CDR2 SVGAGI. DNA of the CDR3: TGTGCCAGCAGTACACGACAGGGGTGGAATGAGCAGTTCTTC. As protein: CASSTRQGWNEQFF.

This chain joins TRBV29-1 and TRBJ2-3; 7 bases match TRBD2. Trimming took 4 bases from V and 4 from J; bases not matched to a gene: 11. The CDR3 extends over 15 amino acids. Germline CDR1 SQVTM, CDR2 ANQGSEA. In nucleotides, the CDR3 is TGCAGCGTTGCCATAGCCGGGGGGAGAGCAGATACGCAGTATTTT. Translating it yields CSVAIAGGRADTQYF.

The chain combines TRBV19 with TRBJ1-2, with 8 bases that match TRBD1. CDR1 is LNHDA, CDR2 SQIVND, per germline (reference sequence). The junction had 5 bases not matched to a gene; V was cut back by 6 bases and J by 5 bases. This CDR3 has 13 residues. The CDR3 is CASRQTGEYGYTF. CDR3 DNA sequence: TGTGCCAGTAGACAGACAGGGGAATATGGCTACACCTTC. Combining the CDR3 with reference TRBV19 and TRBJ1-2 gives the whole variable domain DGGITQSPKYLFRKEGQNVTLSCEQNLNHDAMYWYRQDPGQGLRLIYYSQIVNDFQKGDIAEGYSVSREKKESFPLTVTSAQKNPTAFYLCASRQTGEYGYTFGSGTRLTVV.

The chain recombines TRBV11-2 with TRBJ1-2; D is uncertain. The V gene lost 1 base and the J gene lost 8 bases, with 11 bases spanning the gap. CDR1 and CDR2 (germline): SGHAT, FQNNGV. CDR3 length equals 13 residues. The DNA for the CDR3 is TGTGCCAGCAGCTTAGCACAGACCCTGGGCTACACCTTC. Translation gives CASSLAQTLGYTF.

This chain joins TRBV5-1 and TRBJ2-5, with 9 nucleotides matching TRBD2. This CDR3 is built from 16 residues. Germline V CDR1 and CDR2: SGHRS, YFSETQ. V lost 0 bases and J lost 2; bases outside the gene matches: 5. The DNA for the CDR3 is TGCGCCAGCAGCTTGGGCCGTAGCGGGGGACAAGAGACCCAGTACTTC. Its translation: CASSLGRSGGQETQYF. The variable domain in full, with the rest retrieved from reference TRBV5-1 and TRBJ2-5, is KAGVTQTPRYLIKTRGQQVTLSCSPISGHRSVSWYQQTPGQGLQFLFEYFSETQRNKGNFPGRFSGRQFSNSRSEMNVSTLELGDSALYLCASSLGRSGGQETQYFGPGTRLLVL.

This clone was seen ten or more times. The rearrangement links TRBV29-1 to TRBJ1-1, with D maybe TRBD1 (5 bases). V was trimmed by 6 bases and J by 5 bases, leaving 13 bases between them. The CDR3 totals 12 residues. Per germline, CDR1 SQVTM and CDR2 ANQGSEA. CDR3 region: CSVQGGRTEAFF. The CDR3 region has the DNA TGCAGCGTGCAGGGAGGTCGTACTGAAGCTTTCTTT.

The chain employs TRBV3-1 (or the pseudogene TRBV3-2) and TRBJ1-2; no firm D call. CDR1 is LGHDT, CDR2 YNNKEL, per germline (reference sequence). The CDR3 is 14 amino acids. V lost 5 bases to trimming and J lost 4 bases, with 14 bases between them. CDR3 bases: TGTGCCAGCAGCACGCAACTTGCAGCCTATGGCTACACCTTC. Its translation is CASSTQLAAYGYTF.

This clone was recorded only once. The chain joins TRBV3-1 (or the pseudogene TRBV3-2) to TRBJ2-5; 10 nucleotides match TRBD2. Germline V CDR1 and CDR2: LGHDT, YNNKEL (reference sequence). The CDR3 runs 15 residues. Trimming at V came to 7 bases and at J to 3 bases, leaving 8 bases not matched to a gene. CDR3 sequence reads: CASKPNLAGEETQYF. DNA for the CDR3: TGTGCCAGCAAGCCGAACCTAGCGGGGGAAGAGACCCAGTACTTC.

This clone occurred a few times. The chain couples TRBV19 to TRBJ1-5; maybe TRBD1 (6 bases). Looked up from germline, CDR1 is LNHDA and CDR2 is SQIVND (reference sequence). Between the trimmed V and J ends, which lost 6 bases and 7 bases, there was a span of 19 bases. The CDR3 runs 15 residues. CDR3 coding DNA: TGTGCCAGTAGCACGTGGGGAAAGGGGACACAGCCCCAGCATTTT. Residues: CASSTWGKGTQPQHF.

The gene calls are TRBV15 and TRBJ1-3; 7 nucleotides agree with TRBD1. After removal of 3 bases from V and 3 bases from J, the junction contained 11 bases not matched to a gene. Germline loops: CDR1 LNHNV, CDR2 YYDKDF (reference sequence). The CDR3 consists of 17 residues. The CDR3 reads CATSRGGTAPLGNTIYF. CDR3 nucleotides: TGTGCCACCAGCAGGGGGGGGACAGCTCCCCTTGGAAACACCATATATTTT.